In this sample, the clone carrying this T cell receptor beta chain turned up a few times. TCRdb reanalysed the RT-PCR reads using MiXCR and keeps one entry per CDR3 protein. There are about 680,000 distinct CDR3 sequences in the sample; 12% to 15% occur only once, and 3% to 4.5% lies in the top ten. The source material was memory CD4+ T cells from blood. The clonotype comes from a female donor in good health, serving as a healthy control.

The CDR3 loop reads CASSLGRGVGGANVLTF. The CDR3 nucleotides are TGTGCCAGCAGCTTAGGCAGGGGAGTAGGTGGGGCCAACGTCCTGACTTTC. The rearrangement links TRBV7-9 to TRBJ2-6; D perhaps matches TRBD1 (6 bases). V was trimmed by 1 base and J by 3 bases, leaving 13 bases between them. CDR3 size: 17 residues. Per germline, CDR1 SEHNR and CDR2 FQNEAQ (reference sequence).